Presented here are 27 T cell receptor beta chains from one specimen sequenced in a study of blood T cell repertoires in COVID-19 (dated by TCRdb to the early 2020s). The library was built by means of the immunoSEQ multiplex PCR assay. This is the immuneACCESS table as TCRdb keeps it, with only in-frame sequences that have V and J called. A part of the clones is gone; compared with another copy, unresolved V genes explain less than half, and the rest is unexplained. This sample has 150,000 to 200,000 clones in its table, and 84% of those were observed once. The ten top clones hold roughly a fifth of the sample. The sample taken for sequencing was peripheral blood. These receptor sequences come from a woman older than 75 with acute or convalescent COVID-19.

The chain is built from TRBV5-8 and TRBJ1-5; tentatively, D is TRBD1 (5 bases). V gave up 3 bases and J gave up 4 bases, with 11 bases separating them. Looked up from germline, CDR1 is SGHTS and CDR2 is YDEGEE. The CDR3 totals 14 residues. The CDR3 coding sequence is TGTGCCAGCAGCTCGGACACCTCTAATCAGCCCCAGCATTTT. Amino acids: CASSSDTSNQPQHF.

This clone has a handful of counts. V gene TRBV18 combines with J gene TRBJ1-1; tentatively, D is TRBD1 (6 bases). Germline CDR1 KGHSH, CDR2 LQKENI. This CDR3 contains 11 residues. V gave up 8 bases and J gave up 9 bases, with 13 bases separating them. As DNA, the CDR3 is TGTGCCAGCCATACAGGGCTGCAAGCTTTCTTT. Translation gives CASHTGLQAFF.

There are a few counts of this clone. The chain is built from TRBV10-1 and TRBJ1-3; TRBD1 aligns across 7 bases. The CDR3 has 19 amino acids. Germline values: CDR1 WNHNN, CDR2 SYGVQD (reference sequence). V trimming: 0 bases; J trimming: 2 bases; junction bases outside the gene matches: 13. For the CDR3, the DNA is TGCGCCAGCAGTGAGTCAAGGCGCAGGGGGGTTAGTACTGGAAACACCATATATTTT. Its protein is CASSESRRRGVSTGNTIYF.

The chain joins TRBV27 to TRBJ1-4; the D gene is possibly TRBD1 (6 bases). The CDR3 length is 18 residues. Germline CDR1 MNHEY, CDR2 SMNVEV (reference sequence). V gave up 5 bases and J gave up 0 bases, with 19 bases separating them. The CDR3 nucleotides read TGTGCCAGCAGTCAGAGTCCAGGGGCGAGAGCAACTAATGAAAAACTGTTTTTT. Its translation is CASSQSPGARATNEKLFF.

This clone was found once. This chain links TRBV6-5 with TRBJ2-5; tentative D call: TRBD1 (6 bases). Deletions cut 6 bases from V and 5 bases from J, with 13 bases between. Germline-derived CDR1 and CDR2 are MNHEY and SVGAGI. The CDR3 sequence is 13 residues long. Here the CDR3 reads CASSNRARETQYF. In DNA form, the CDR3 reads TGTGCCAGCAGCAACAGGGCCAGGGAGACCCAGTACTTC.

The chain links TRBV6-5 to TRBJ2-3; 14 bases map to TRBD2. Per the germline V gene, CDR1 is MNHEY and CDR2 is SVGAGI. J lost 3 bases, V lost 5 bases, and 1 base had no gene match. The CDR3 has 15 amino acids. The CDR3, as DNA: TGTGCCAGCAGTCGGACTAGCGGGAGGACAGATACGCAGTATTTT. Translating it yields CASSRTSGRTDTQYF.

A single count supports this clone. CDR3 amino acids: CASSSYYTDTQYF. CDR3 nucleotides: TGCGCCAGCAGCTCCTACTACACAGATACGCAGTATTTT. This chain joins TRBV5-1 and TRBJ2-3, with D uncertain. V lost 3 bases and J lost 2, with 7 bases in between. The CDR3 consists of 13 residues. Germline V gene data show CDR1 as SGHRS and CDR2 as YFSETQ.

There are a few counts of this clone. The chain recombines TRBV2 with TRBJ1-4, with D perhaps TRBD1 (6 bases). Looked up from germline, CDR1 is SNHLY and CDR2 is FYNNEI. The V and J ends lost 7 bases and 4 bases respectively, with 10 bases between them. This CDR3 contains 13 residues. The DNA of the CDR3 is TGTGCCAGCAACGGACAGATTAATGAAAAACTGTTTTTT. Translating gives CASNGQINEKLFF.

The rearrangement joins TRBV15 to TRBJ2-1, with D maybe TRBD2 (6 bases). This CDR3 comprises 15 residues. V was clipped by 3 bases and J by 6 bases, with 15 bases between them. From germline, CDR1 is LNHNV and CDR2 YYDKDF (reference sequence). CDR3 coding DNA: TGTGCCACCAGCAGTCGGGACTCACCTTTCAATGAGCAGTTCTTC. Its translation: CATSSRDSPFNEQFF.

This chain uses TRBV18 with TRBJ1-1, with D possibly TRBD1 on 5 matching bases. V was shortened by 3 bases and J by 2 bases, with 19 bases between the two germline ends. This CDR3 is 17 amino acids long. Germline assignment: CDR1 KGHSH and CDR2 LQKENI. CDR3 in DNA: TGTGCCAGCTCACCGTTCCTCATGGACACAGAAAACACTGAAGCTTTCTTT. Translated: CASSPFLMDTENTEAFF.

This clone was recorded many times. The rearrangement uses TRBV5-4 and TRBJ1-2, with 7 nucleotides matching TRBD1. CDR1 is SGHNT and CDR2 is YYREEE in the germline V gene (reference sequence). The V gene end was trimmed by 4 bases and the J gene end by 4 bases; junction bases not matched to a gene: 4. This CDR3 is 13 amino acids long. CDR3 DNA: TGTGCCAGCAGCCAGGGACAGAGCTATGGCTACACCTTC. Amino acids: CASSQGQSYGYTF.

The chain uses TRBV4-1 and TRBJ2-7; possibly TRBD2 for D (5 bases). Between the trimmed V and J ends, which lost 0 bases and 5 bases, there was a span of 17 bases. Germline CDR1 reads MGHRA; CDR2 reads YSYEKL. The CDR3 consists of 16 residues. The CDR3 loop is CASSQDLWESVHEQYF. Written as DNA, the CDR3 is TGCGCCAGCAGCCAAGATTTGTGGGAGTCTGTCCACGAGCAGTACTTC.

The chain uses TRBV29-1 and TRBJ1-2; D unclear. V gave up 3 bases and J gave up 4 bases, with 12 bases separating them. The CDR3 runs to 13 residues. Germline assignment: CDR1 SQVTM and CDR2 ANQGSEA. CDR3 region: CSVDRADSYGYTF. CDR3 in DNA: TGCAGCGTTGACCGAGCCGACTCCTATGGCTACACCTTC.

The chain combines TRBV11-2 with TRBJ2-7, with 8 bases aligning to TRBD2. Germline V gives CDR1 SGHAT, CDR2 FQNNGV. V was pared by 6 bases and J by 3 bases, with 4 bases of the junction left unmatched. This CDR3 spans 13 amino acids. CDR3 DNA: TGTGCCAGCAGGCTCGGGACTAGCTACGAGCAGTACTTC. As protein: CASRLGTSYEQYF.

V and J are TRBV9 and TRBJ2-3; TRBD2 is a possible D gene (6 bases). The CDR3 has 12 residues. Germline loops: CDR1 SGDLS, CDR2 YYNGEE. V was cut by 2 bases and J by 8 bases, with 9 bases left in between. Here the CDR3 DNA reads TGTGCCAGCAGCGTTACCGGGGGTACGCAGTATTTT. This encodes CASSVTGGTQYF.

The J gene is TRBJ2-1, the V gene TRBV5-8; 8 bases are shared with TRBD2. CDR1 and CDR2 (germline): SGHTS, YDEGEE. This CDR3 has 14 amino acids. Trimming took 2 bases from V and 3 from J; bases not matched to a gene: 1. CDR3 nucleotide sequence: TGTGCCAGCAGCTTACTAGCGGACTACAATGAGCAGTTCTTC. It codes for CASSLLADYNEQFF.

The sample holds one count of this clone. The V and J genes are TRBV5-5 and TRBJ1-2; 12 bases match TRBD1. The CDR3 spans 16 residues. Germline V lookup: CDR1 SGHKS, CDR2 YYEKEE (reference sequence). Unmatched junction bases numbered 6, after V lost 4 bases and J lost 2 bases. CDR3 protein: CASSPGTGGLNYGYTF. The CDR3 DNA follows: TGTGCCAGCAGCCCAGGGACAGGGGGCCTGAACTATGGCTACACCTTC.

This clone was observed once. Other DNA sequences in this sample translate to the same CDR3. J is TRBJ2-1 and V is TRBV4-2; 13 bases map to TRBD2. The germline V gene encodes CDR1 LGHNA and CDR2 YNFKEQ. The CDR3 is made up of 15 amino acids. V shed 3 bases, J shed 8 bases, and the junction held 4 bases outside the gene matches. CDR3 loop: CASSQAGLAGDEQFF. CDR3 nucleotide sequence: TGTGCCAGCAGCCAGGCAGGACTAGCGGGAGATGAGCAGTTCTTC.

This chain uses TRBV5-1 with TRBJ2-2; TRBD1 matches 8 bases. The CDR3 length is 15 residues. The V and J ends lost 3 bases and 1 base, in that order; junction bases with no gene match: 2. Germline V CDR1 and CDR2: SGHRS, YFSETQ. The CDR3 spells CASSSTGVNTGELFF. CDR3 nucleotides: TGCGCCAGCAGCTCGACAGGGGTGAACACCGGGGAGCTGTTTTTT.

As regards this clone: The identical CDR3 is also encoded by other nucleotide sequences in the sample. The CDR3 region has the DNA TGTGCCAGCAGCCTTAGCGGGGGAAACAATGAGCAGTTCTTC. Translating gives CASSLSGGNNEQFF. V usage is TRBV7-3 and J usage is TRBJ2-1; 9 positions match TRBD2. The V gene end was trimmed by 5 bases and the J gene end by 5 bases; junction bases not matched to a gene: 4. CDR1 and CDR2 (germline): SGHTA, FQGTGA. This CDR3 is built from 14 residues.

The genes are TRBV19 and TRBJ1-2, with D unclear. Trimming left V 7 bases short and J 8 bases short, with 20 bases between. The CDR3 sequence is 14 residues long. Germline CDR1 LNHDA, CDR2 SQIVND (reference sequence). The DNA of the CDR3 is TGTGCCAGTAAGGCCGGGTGGCCGAGTGGAGGCTACACCTTC. Its translation is CASKAGWPSGGYTF.

The V gene is TRBV18, the J gene TRBJ2-7, with 7 bases identical to TRBD1. Germline V gene data show CDR1 as KGHSH and CDR2 as LQKENI. CDR3 length equals 15 residues. J lost 2 bases, V lost 5 bases, and 9 bases had no gene match. CDR3 sequence (DNA): TGTGCCAGCTCAGCTGCCGACAGGGCGGCCTACGAGCAGTACTTC. Its translation: CASSAADRAAYEQYF.

The rearrangement links TRBV6-5 to TRBJ1-2; 7 nucleotides match TRBD1. J was trimmed by 4 bases and V by 7 bases; bases with no gene match: 6. Per germline, CDR1 MNHEY and CDR2 SVGAGI. CDR3 length: 13 amino acids. The CDR3 region has the DNA TGTGCCAGCATGAGGGGGCAGGCCTATGGCTACACCTTC. Its translation: CASMRGQAYGYTF.

The chain has TRBV5-1 and TRBJ2-3; D unclear. The CDR3 has 17 amino acids. Trimming cost V 1 base and J 0 bases, with 15 bases left between them. Looked up from germline, CDR1 is SGHRS and CDR2 is YFSETQ. The CDR3 coding sequence is TGCGCCAGCAGCTTGATTTCTCGAGCGTCTAGCACAGATACGCAGTATTTT. Its protein product is CASSLISRASSTDTQYF.

V and J are TRBV28 and TRBJ1-2, with TRBD1 matching 9 bases. Trimming cost V 7 bases and J 8 bases; bases outside gene matches: 5. This CDR3 has 12 amino acids. CDR1 and CDR2 from the germline V gene are MDHEN and SYDVKM. The CDR3 nucleotides are TGTGCCAGCATTGGACAGGGGCCCGGCTACACCTTC. This gives the protein CASIGQGPGYTF.

The V and J genes are TRBV18 and TRBJ1-5; D gene ambiguous. From germline, CDR1 is KGHSH and CDR2 LQKENI. The CDR3 has 13 amino acids. Trimming shortened V by 4 bases and J by 1 base, and 5 bases separated the two germline ends. The CDR3 region is CASSQLSNQPQHF. The CDR3 nucleotides are TGTGCCAGCTCACAACTCAGCAATCAGCCCCAGCATTTT.

A single count supports this clone. V usage is TRBV6-5 and J usage is TRBJ2-6; D remains ambiguous. Trimming pared 5 bases from V and 0 bases from J, leaving 5 bases between. Germline CDR1 MNHEY, CDR2 SVGAGI. This CDR3 region has 14 residues. CDR3 loop: CASSQISGANVLTF. DNA of the CDR3: TGTGCCAGCAGTCAGATCTCTGGGGCCAACGTCCTGACTTTC.